Each of the 27 T cell receptor beta chains below was sequenced from the same sample in a study of T cells after yellow fever vaccination. TCRdb reprocessed the 5' RACE reads via MiXCR and lists one record per CDR3 protein. Of roughly 250,000 distinct CDR3 sequences in the sample, approximately 12% were seen once. The starting material was CD4+ T cells sorted from PBMCs, obtained 45 days after the yellow fever booster vaccination. These receptors all come from a man aged 25 to 40 who received the YFV17D yellow fever vaccine.

This clonotype has more than one count but fewer than ten. The gene calls are TRBV5-1 and TRBJ2-7, with 11 nucleotides matching TRBD1. The CDR3 contains 13 residues. CDR1 is SGHRS and CDR2 is YFSETQ in the germline V gene. V dropped 5 bases and J dropped 5; count of bases not matched to a gene: 3. The CDR3, as DNA: TGCGCCAGCAGAAAGGGACAGGGGGACGAGCAGTACTTC. Translated, it gives CASRKGQGDEQYF.

V usage is TRBV5-6 and J usage is TRBJ2-2; D may be TRBD2 (6 bases). The CDR3 is made up of 14 amino acids. The ends were cut back, 1 base at V and 6 bases at J, with 10 bases in the middle. CDR1 is SGHDT and CDR2 is YYEEEE in the germline V gene. The CDR3 protein is CASSLPSAAGELFF. Here the CDR3 DNA reads TGTGCCAGCAGCTTGCCTAGCGCTGCCGGGGAGCTGTTTTTT.

A few counts support this clonotype. The gene calls are TRBV5-1 and TRBJ1-6, with 9 bases aligning to TRBD1. V was pared by 4 bases and J by 9 bases, with 8 bases of the junction left unmatched. The germline V gene encodes CDR1 SGHRS and CDR2 YFSETQ. The CDR3 has 15 residues. Written as DNA, the CDR3 is TGCGCCAGCAGCGATCCGGGACAGGGAAGTTCACCCCTCCACTTT. It specifies CASSDPGQGSSPLHF.

The table lists this clonotype with a few counts. V is TRBV28 and J is TRBJ2-3, with D perhaps matching TRBD2 (5 bases). The germline CDR1 and CDR2 sequences are MDHEN and SYDVKM. The CDR3 totals 15 residues. V was pared by 6 bases and J by 4 bases, with 17 bases between. The CDR3 nucleotides are TGTGCCAGCAGCCCGGCTGAGGGTGGAGCAGATACGCAGTATTTT. Protein sequence: CASSPAEGGADTQYF.

This clonotype was seen more than once but under ten times. This sequence joins TRBV15 and TRBJ2-5; D gene ambiguous. This CDR3 contains 12 residues. The V gene lost 3 bases and the J gene lost 5 bases, with 7 bases spanning the gap. In germline, CDR1 is LNHNV, CDR2 YYDKDF (reference sequence). The CDR3 here is CATSRGRETQYF. The DNA for the CDR3 is TGTGCCACCAGCAGGGGCCGGGAGACCCAGTACTTC.

This clonotype was seen a few times. V gene TRBV15 combines with J gene TRBJ2-7; D is ambiguous. Germline loops: CDR1 LNHNV, CDR2 YYDKDF (reference sequence). This CDR3 region has 12 residues. Trimming cost V 1 base and J 4 bases, with 5 bases left between them. In DNA form, the CDR3 reads TGTGCCACCAGCAGAGCCAGTTACGAGCAGTACTTC. This translates into CATSRASYEQYF.

This rearrangement joins TRBV7-6 to TRBJ2-7; 7 bases map to TRBD1. CDR1 and CDR2 from the germline V gene are SGHVS and FNYEAQ. The CDR3 length is 14 residues. V trimming: 5 bases; J trimming: 2 bases; junction bases outside the gene matches: 6. The DNA of the CDR3 is TGTGCCAGCAGCAAACAGGGGTCGACCTACGAGCAGTACTTC. Translation: CASSKQGSTYEQYF. Filled out from reference TRBV7-6 and TRBJ2-7, the complete variable domain reads GAGVSQSPRYKVTKRGQDVALRCDPISGHVSLYWYRQALGQGPEFLTYFNYEAQQDKSGLPNDRFSAERPEGSISTLTIQRTEQRDSAMYRCASSKQGSTYEQYFGPGTRLTVT.

This clonotype has just a few counts. The J gene is TRBJ2-7, the V gene TRBV29-1; no clear D. Looked up from germline, CDR1 is SQVTM and CDR2 is ANQGSEA. This CDR3 spans 11 amino acids. Deletions cut 4 bases from V and 5 bases from J, with 9 bases between. Here the CDR3 DNA reads TGCAGCGTTGGGCCCAGACACGAGCAGTACTTC. This translates into CSVGPRHEQYF.

This clonotype was found a few times. The chain carries TRBV29-1 and TRBJ2-5, with 10 bases lining up with TRBD2. Germline trimming cut 8 bases from V and 3 bases from J; bases unmatched to any gene: 9. The CDR3 length is 14 residues. Germline assignment: CDR1 SQVTM and CDR2 ANQGSEA. The CDR3 DNA reads as TGCAGCCTCGGTTTTGGACTAGCGGAAGAGACCCAGTACTTC. It translates to CSLGFGLAEETQYF.

The chain has TRBV9 and TRBJ2-1, with D perhaps TRBD2 (6 bases). This CDR3 is built from 16 residues. Trimming shortened V by 0 bases and J by 0 bases, and 10 bases separated the two germline ends. Germline values: CDR1 SGDLS, CDR2 YYNGEE. The CDR3 region is CASSVVGSGSYNEQFF. The CDR3 DNA is TGTGCCAGCAGCGTAGTCGGTAGCGGCTCCTACAATGAGCAGTTCTTC.

The rearrangement links TRBV2 to TRBJ2-7; possible D gene TRBD2, 6 bases. This CDR3 spans 17 amino acids. Germline V gene lookup returns CDR1 SNHLY and CDR2 FYNNEI. CDR3 coding DNA: TGTACCTGCACACTTACAATCTCCTCGGGAGTATCCTACGAGCAGTACTTC. Encoded protein: CTCTLTISSGVSYEQYF. Together with reference TRBV2 and TRBJ2-7, the CDR3 gives the full variable domain: EPEVTQTPSHQVTQMGQEVILRCVPISNHLYFYWYRQILGQKVEFLVSFYNNEISEKSEIFDDQFSVERPDGSNFTLKIRSTKLEDSAMYFCTCTLTISSGVSYEQYFGPGTRLTVT.

V is TRBV7-2 and J is TRBJ2-7; 7 bases fit TRBD2. Trimming removed 8 bases from V and 1 base from J; junction bases left unmatched: 8. There are 14 residues in the CDR3. Germline V gene data show CDR1 as SGHTA and CDR2 as FQGNSA. Here the CDR3 DNA reads TGTGCCAGCGGGCTTCCCGGGGGGTCCTACGAGCAGTACTTC. This translates into CASGLPGGSYEQYF. The full variable domain, with the rest looked up from reference TRBV7-2 and TRBJ2-7, is GAGVSQSPSNKVTEKGKDVELRCDPISGHTALYWYRQSLGQGLEFLIYFQGNSAPDKSGLPSDRFSAERTGGSVSTLTIQRTQQEDSAVYLCASGLPGGSYEQYFGPGTRLTVT.

The chain uses TRBV5-4 and TRBJ2-7; no clear D gene. From germline, CDR1 is SGHNT and CDR2 YYREEE (reference sequence). Trimming pared 0 bases from V and 3 bases from J, leaving 13 bases between. The CDR3 covers 15 residues. This chain's CDR3 is CASSLEYGTSYEQYF. The CDR3 bases are TGTGCCAGCAGCTTGGAGTATGGTACCAGCTACGAGCAGTACTTC.

With respect to this clonotype: One junction end disagrees with the germline gene, perhaps due to a read error. This chain links TRBV7-7 with TRBJ2-5; 8 nucleotides match TRBD2. The CDR3 spans 15 residues. Germline loops: CDR1 SSHAT, CDR2 FNYEAQ (reference sequence). CDR3 protein: CASSLVGTSYETQYF. CDR3 nucleotides: TGTGCTAGCAGCTTAGTCGGGACTAGTTACGAGACCCAGTACTTC.

CDR3 coding DNA: TGTGCCAGCAGTTACATGAGCAATCAGCCCCAGCATTTT. Protein: CASSYMSNQPQHF. The rearrangement joins TRBV6-2 or TRBV6-3 to TRBJ1-5; D remains ambiguous. The length of the CDR3 is 13 residues. Trimming pared 2 bases from V and 1 base from J, leaving 3 bases between. The germline CDR1 and CDR2 sequences are MNHEY and SVGEGT.

This clonotype was seen more than once but under ten times. This chain links TRBV5-1 with TRBJ2-5; no clear D gene. The CDR3 consists of 14 residues. V dropped 0 bases and J dropped 4 bases, with 10 bases sitting between them. The germline gives CDR1 SGHRS, CDR2 YFSETQ. In DNA, the CDR3 is TGCGCCAGCAGCTTGGGGTGGAGATCAGAGACCCAGTACTTC. Its protein is CASSLGWRSETQYF.

The chain recombines TRBV7-2 with TRBJ2-7, with 8 bases lining up with TRBD1. Per the germline V gene, CDR1 is SGHTA and CDR2 is FQGNSA. V lost 5 bases and J lost 6; bases outside the gene matches: 6. The CDR3 spans 13 residues. The CDR3 region is CASSHSGGGEQYF. In DNA form, the CDR3 reads TGTGCCAGCAGCCACTCAGGGGGCGGCGAGCAGTACTTC.

The chain uses TRBV7-2 and TRBJ2-5; no definite D call. The CDR3 consists of 12 residues. The germline V gene encodes CDR1 SGHTA and CDR2 FQGNSA. The V end lost 7 bases, the J end lost 0 bases, and 6 bases lay between the germline ends. The CDR3 sequence: CASNFNQETQYF. CDR3 in DNA: TGTGCCAGCAATTTCAACCAAGAGACCCAGTACTTC. Drawing the rest from reference TRBV7-2 and TRBJ2-5, the complete variable domain is GAGVSQSPSNKVTEKGKDVELRCDPISGHTALYWYRQSLGQGLEFLIYFQGNSAPDKSGLPSDRFSAERTGGSVSTLTIQRTQQEDSAVYLCASNFNQETQYFGPGTRLLVL.

The chain uses TRBV6-1 and TRBJ2-7; maybe TRBD1 (5 bases). The CDR3 loop spans 14 amino acids. Germline-derived CDR1 and CDR2 are MNHNS and SASEGT. Trimming took 6 bases from V and 2 from J, leaving 14 bases between them. The CDR3 sequence: CASSLLDRAYEQYF. CDR3 coding DNA: TGTGCCAGCAGCCTCCTAGACAGAGCCTACGAGCAGTACTTC.

This clonotype was counted only a few times. The J gene is TRBJ2-7, the V gene TRBV18, with 7 bases lining up with TRBD1. In germline, CDR1 is KGHSH, CDR2 LQKENI. V was clipped by 5 bases and J by 3 bases; unmatched bases: 7. The CDR3 runs to 14 residues. The CDR3 DNA is TGTGCCAGCTCAATGGGGACAGTTAACTACGAGCAGTACTTC. This sequence encodes CASSMGTVNYEQYF. The full variable domain, completed using reference TRBV18 and TRBJ2-7, is NAGVMQNPRHLVRRRGQEARLRCSPMKGHSHVYWYRQLPEEGLKFMVYLQKENIIDESGMPKERFSAEFPKEGPSILRIQQVVRGDSAAYFCASSMGTVNYEQYFGPGTRLTVT.

This rearrangement joins TRBV10-3 to TRBJ2-3; TRBD1 matches 8 bases. The CDR3 consists of 17 residues. V was pared by 7 bases and J by 2 bases, with 14 bases of the junction left unmatched. Germline-derived CDR1 and CDR2 are ENHRY and SYGVKD. CDR3 region: CAIKPGTGTGVTDTQYF. For the CDR3, the DNA is TGTGCCATCAAACCAGGGACAGGAACGGGAGTCACAGATACGCAGTATTTT.

V and J are TRBV9 and TRBJ2-1, with D unresolved. Between the trimmed V and J ends, which lost 0 bases and 10 bases, there was a span of 11 bases. This CDR3 is built from 13 residues. Germline V CDR1 and CDR2: SGDLS, YYNGEE. In DNA, the CDR3 is TGTGCCAGCAGCGTAGAGGCAGTCAGGGAGCAGTTCTTC. It specifies CASSVEAVREQFF.

This clonotype showed up many times. The CDR3 loop reads CASSRTSGRTDTQYF. The CDR3 DNA is TGTGCCAGCAGCCGGACTAGCGGGAGGACGGATACGCAGTATTTT. The chain recombines TRBV9 with TRBJ2-3; 14 nucleotides align to TRBD2. The germline gives CDR1 SGDLS, CDR2 YYNGEE. This CDR3 is built from 15 residues. V trimming: 4 bases; J trimming: 6 bases; junction bases outside the gene matches: 4.

This clonotype appeared a few times. The DNA for the CDR3 is TGTGCCAGCAGCCCTCGGACTAGCGGGAAGGGGACGCACGGGGAGCTGTTTTTT. Translated, it gives CASSPRTSGKGTHGELFF. The rearrangement links TRBV9 to TRBJ2-2; TRBD2 aligns across 12 bases. The CDR3 contains 18 residues. CDR1 and CDR2 from the germline V gene are SGDLS and YYNGEE. J was trimmed by 7 bases and V by 4 bases; bases with no gene match: 14.

This rearrangement joins TRBV15 to TRBJ2-6; D gene uncertain. The CDR3 length is 16 residues. CDR1 LNHNV and CDR2 YYDKDF come from the germline V gene (reference sequence). V was pared by 2 bases and J by 0 bases, with 8 bases between. The DNA for the CDR3 is TGTGCCACCAGCAGACAACTTGGCTCTGGGGCCAACGTCCTGACTTTC. Amino acids: CATSRQLGSGANVLTF.

V and J are TRBV11-2 and TRBJ2-7, with a weak D call TRBD2 (5 bases). Trimming removed 5 bases from V and 3 bases from J, with 20 bases in between. Looked up from germline, CDR1 is SGHAT and CDR2 is FQNNGV. This CDR3 comprises 16 residues. CDR3 sequence (DNA): TGTGCCAGCAGCCGACTGGGCGGGTCCAAAATCTACGAGCAGTACTTC. Protein sequence: CASSRLGGSKIYEQYF.

V usage is TRBV24-1 and J usage is TRBJ2-4; 9 bases are a match to TRBD1. In germline, CDR1 is KGHDR, CDR2 SFDVKD. The trim removed 9 bases at V and 8 bases at J, leaving 10 bases unmatched. The CDR3 is made up of 14 amino acids. The CDR3 region is CATDNRGRIYIQYF. CDR3 nucleotide sequence: TGTGCCACCGACAACAGGGGGCGAATATACATTCAGTACTTC.